One sample yielded the 15 T cell receptor beta chains listed below, sequenced in a study of T cells after yellow fever vaccination. TCRdb passed the 5' RACE reads through MiXCR, listing each CDR3 protein once. The sample shows hundreds of thousands of distinct CDR3 sequences, less than 20% of them seen only once. Sequences were derived from PBMCs, sampled 5 days after the first yellow fever vaccination. All receptors derive from a young man who received the YFV17D yellow fever vaccine.

This clonotype was detected a few times. This chain links TRBV18 with TRBJ1-3; D is unresolved. Germline V gene lookup returns CDR1 KGHSH and CDR2 LQKENI. V dropped 3 bases and J dropped 4 bases, with 16 bases sitting between them. The CDR3 is 16 amino acids. This chain's CDR3 is CASSPGLETGGNTIYF. CDR3 DNA sequence: TGTGCCAGCTCACCGGGTCTGGAAACCGGAGGAAACACCATATATTTT.

This clonotype has only a few counts. The chain uses TRBV6-2 or TRBV6-3 and TRBJ1-1; tentative D call: TRBD1 (6 bases). Trimming stripped 7 bases from V and 4 bases from J, with 13 bases between. CDR3 length: 13 amino acids. Germline V gene lookup returns CDR1 MNHEY and CDR2 SVGEGT. CDR3 sequence: CASNNRVGTEAFF. The CDR3 bases are TGTGCCAGCAACAACAGGGTCGGCACTGAAGCTTTCTTT.

This clonotype came up many times. The chain recombines TRBV5-5 with TRBJ2-3; TRBD2 aligns across 10 bases. The CDR3 sequence is 16 residues long. J gave up 1 base and V 0 bases, and 2 bases lay outside the gene matches. The germline gives CDR1 SGHKS, CDR2 YYEKEE (reference sequence). CDR3 loop: CASSLVLAGGTDTQYF. CDR3 nucleotides: TGTGCCAGCAGCTTGGTTCTAGCGGGGGGCACAGATACGCAGTATTTT.

Remarks on this clonotype: Being one base from a much bigger clone, this may be a read error. CDR3: CTSLTSTGSSYNSPLHF. The CDR3 DNA is TGTACCAGCCTAACCTCAACGGGGAGCTCCTATAATTCACCCCTCCACTTT. This chain connects TRBV2 to TRBJ1-6; D is ambiguous. Germline V lookup: CDR1 SNHLY, CDR2 FYNNEI. The CDR3 consists of 17 residues.

The CDR3 loop reads CASSQEGRGAANYGYTF. CDR3 coding DNA: TGCGCCAGCAGCCAGGAGGGCAGGGGAGCGGCTAACTATGGCTACACCTTC. This chain links TRBV5-1 with TRBJ1-2, with a tentative D call TRBD1 (6 bases). Germline-derived CDR1 and CDR2 are SGHRS and YFSETQ. This CDR3 contains 17 residues. Between the trimmed V and J ends, which lost 4 bases and 0 bases, there was a span of 19 bases.

The J gene is TRBJ2-1, the V gene TRBV6-2 or TRBV6-3, with 12 positions matching TRBD2. CDR1 MNHEY and CDR2 SVGEGT come from the germline V gene. V lost 5 bases, J lost 0 bases, and 2 bases stayed unmatched. The CDR3 is 16 residues long. CDR3 coding DNA: TGTGCCAGCAGTGGGACTAGCGGGCCCTCCTACAATGAGCAGTTCTTC. Residues: CASSGTSGPSYNEQFF.

V and J are TRBV12-3 or TRBV12-4 and TRBJ2-1, with 8 nucleotides matching TRBD2. The ends lost 1 base at V and 10 bases at J; junction bases unmatched: 12. The CDR3 is 16 residues long. The CDR3 loop reads CASSLGGGLGSIEQFF. In DNA form, the CDR3 reads TGTGCCAGCAGTTTAGGTGGGGGACTAGGGAGTATCGAGCAGTTCTTC.

The chain recombines TRBV4-3 with TRBJ1-2; TRBD1 agrees at 10 bases. The CDR3 length is 16 residues. Germline V gene sequence: CDR1 LGHNA, CDR2 YSLEER. The ends lost 4 bases at V and 7 bases at J; junction bases unmatched: 12. CDR3 amino acids: CASSPRSGQGMFGYTF. The DNA for the CDR3 is TGCGCCAGCAGCCCCCGGTCGGGACAGGGGATGTTTGGCTACACCTTC.

This clonotype showed up just a few times. CDR3 residues: CASSLSSSGGAQDTQYF. DNA of the CDR3: TGTGCCAGCAGCTTATCCTCTAGCGGGGGGGCCCAAGATACGCAGTATTTT. The gene calls are TRBV7-2 and TRBJ2-3; TRBD2 matches 12 bases. V shed 2 bases, J shed 5 bases, and the junction held 8 bases outside the gene matches. The CDR3 sequence is 17 residues long. The germline CDR1 and CDR2 sequences are SGHTA and FQGNSA.

This clonotype was found a few times. The CDR3 bases are TGTGCCAGCAGCTCGACAGGGAAGTCGGAGACCCAGTACTTC. It is translated as CASSSTGKSETQYF. V and J are TRBV7-9 and TRBJ2-5, with TRBD1 identical over 7 bases. The germline gives CDR1 SEHNR, CDR2 FQNEAQ (reference sequence). V lost 4 bases and J lost 5; bases outside the gene matches: 7. This CDR3 comprises 14 residues.

This clonotype was detected only a few times. V gene TRBV20-1 combines with J gene TRBJ2-1, with D maybe TRBD1 (6 bases). Germline CDR1 DFQATT, CDR2 SNEGSKA (reference sequence). V lost 5 bases and J 4 bases, leaving 15 bases between the germline ends. The CDR3 covers 14 residues. CDR3 sequence: CSAGRDIGYNEQFF. The CDR3 nucleotides are TGCAGTGCTGGCCGGGACATCGGATACAATGAGCAGTTCTTC.

The rearrangement links TRBV28 to TRBJ1-2, with a possible D match to TRBD1 (5 bases). Per germline, CDR1 MDHEN and CDR2 SYDVKM. This CDR3 has 13 amino acids. V was trimmed by 6 bases and J by 8 bases, leaving 16 bases between them. The CDR3, as DNA: TGTGCCAGCAGCTCTCAAAGGGGCACGGGCTACACCTTC. Its translation is CASSSQRGTGYTF.

This clonotype has more than one count but fewer than ten. This chain uses TRBV4-2 with TRBJ1-3, with no clear D. In germline, CDR1 is LGHNA, CDR2 YNFKEQ. Trimming took off 1 base at V and 0 bases at J, with 7 bases between the two ends. This CDR3 spans 15 amino acids. The CDR3 protein is CASSQVLVSGNTIYF. CDR3 bases: TGTGCCAGCAGCCAAGTTTTAGTCTCTGGAAACACCATATATTTT.

The sample holds a few counts of this clonotype. The CDR3 nucleotides read TGTGCCAGCAGCCGGACTAGCGGAGAGGGGGAGCAGTACTTC. Protein sequence: CASSRTSGEGEQYF. V gene TRBV7-3 combines with J gene TRBJ2-7; 10 nucleotides match TRBD2. The CDR3 has 14 amino acids. Germline V lookup: CDR1 SGHTA, CDR2 FQGTGA. V lost 5 bases to trimming and J lost 7 bases; unmatched junction nucleotides: 8.

This clonotype turned up a few times. V usage is TRBV20-1 and J usage is TRBJ1-4; D is possibly TRBD1 (5 bases). Germline CDR1 is DFQATT and CDR2 is SNEGSKA (reference sequence). CDR3 length: 14 residues. V lost 3 bases to trimming and J lost 4 bases, with 12 bases between them. The CDR3 DNA follows: TGCAGTGCTAGCCGGGAGGGGATTAATGAAAAACTGTTTTTT. Protein: CSASREGINEKLFF.